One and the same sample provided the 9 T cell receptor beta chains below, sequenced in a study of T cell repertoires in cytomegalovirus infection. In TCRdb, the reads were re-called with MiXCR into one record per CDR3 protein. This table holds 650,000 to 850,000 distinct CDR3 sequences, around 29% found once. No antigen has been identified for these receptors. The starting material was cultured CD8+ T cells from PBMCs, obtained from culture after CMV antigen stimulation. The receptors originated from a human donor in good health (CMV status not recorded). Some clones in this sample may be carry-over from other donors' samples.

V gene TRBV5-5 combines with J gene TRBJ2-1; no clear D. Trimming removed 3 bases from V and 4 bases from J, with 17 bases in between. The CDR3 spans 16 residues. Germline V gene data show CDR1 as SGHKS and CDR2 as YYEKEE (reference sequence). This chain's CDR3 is CASSSLHDTPYNEQFF. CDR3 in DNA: TGTGCCAGCAGCTCGCTTCACGACACCCCTTACAATGAGCAGTTCTTC.

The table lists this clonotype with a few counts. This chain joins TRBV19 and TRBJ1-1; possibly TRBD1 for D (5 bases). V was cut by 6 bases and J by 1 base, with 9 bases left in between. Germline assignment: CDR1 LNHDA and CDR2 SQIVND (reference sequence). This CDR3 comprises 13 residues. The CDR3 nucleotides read TGTGCCAGTAGGGTCGGACAGAACACTGAAGCTTTCTTT. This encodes CASRVGQNTEAFF.

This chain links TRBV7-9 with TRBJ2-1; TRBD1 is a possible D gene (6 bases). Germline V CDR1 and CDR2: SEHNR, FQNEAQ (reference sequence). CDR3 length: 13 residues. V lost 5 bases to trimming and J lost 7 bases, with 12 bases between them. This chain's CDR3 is CASSPPQGNEQFF. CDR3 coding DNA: TGTGCCAGCAGCCCACCCCAGGGGAATGAGCAGTTCTTC.

The CDR3, as DNA: TGTGCCAGCCAACCTTTGCGCACCGGGGAGCTGTTTTTT. This codes for CASQPLRTGELFF. This chain connects TRBV28 to TRBJ2-2; D gene unclear. The CDR3 is 13 amino acids. Germline CDR1 reads MDHEN; CDR2 reads SYDVKM. The V end lost 8 bases, the J end lost 4 bases, and 11 bases lay between the germline ends.

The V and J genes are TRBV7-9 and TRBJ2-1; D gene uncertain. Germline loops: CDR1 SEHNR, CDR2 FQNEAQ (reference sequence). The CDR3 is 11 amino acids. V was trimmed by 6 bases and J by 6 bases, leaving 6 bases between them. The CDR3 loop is CASSWSNEQFF. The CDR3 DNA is TGTGCCAGCAGTTGGAGCAATGAGCAGTTCTTC.

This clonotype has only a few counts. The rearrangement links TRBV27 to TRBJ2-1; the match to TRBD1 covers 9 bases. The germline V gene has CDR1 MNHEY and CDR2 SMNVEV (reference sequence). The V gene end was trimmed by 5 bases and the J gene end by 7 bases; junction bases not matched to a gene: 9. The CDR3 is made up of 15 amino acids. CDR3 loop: CASSERDRVVNEQFF. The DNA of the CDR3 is TGTGCCAGCAGTGAAAGGGACAGGGTAGTGAATGAGCAGTTCTTC.

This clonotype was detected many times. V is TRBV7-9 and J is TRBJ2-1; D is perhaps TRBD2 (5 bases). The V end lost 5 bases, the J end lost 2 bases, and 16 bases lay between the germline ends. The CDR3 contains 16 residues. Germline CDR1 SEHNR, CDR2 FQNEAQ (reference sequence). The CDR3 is CASSPRGGGTYNEQFF. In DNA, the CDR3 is TGTGCCAGCAGCCCCCGGGGTGGCGGAACCTACAATGAGCAGTTCTTC.

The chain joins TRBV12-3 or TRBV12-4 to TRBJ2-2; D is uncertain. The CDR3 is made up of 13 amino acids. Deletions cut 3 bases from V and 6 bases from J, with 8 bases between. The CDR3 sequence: CASSFLIAGELFF. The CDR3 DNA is TGTGCCAGCAGTTTTCTTATCGCCGGGGAGCTGTTTTTT.

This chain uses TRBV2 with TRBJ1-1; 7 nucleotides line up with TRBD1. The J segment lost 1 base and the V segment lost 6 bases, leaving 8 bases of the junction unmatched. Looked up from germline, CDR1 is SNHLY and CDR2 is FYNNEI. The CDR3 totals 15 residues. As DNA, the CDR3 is TGTGCCAGCAGCGATAAGACAGGGAAGAACACTGAAGCTTTCTTT. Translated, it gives CASSDKTGKNTEAFF.